This TCR beta chain was profiled in a study of a mutant IDH1 vaccine in newly diagnosed glioma. Time point meaning: week 11, during vaccination. Each dose delivered 300 ug of mutant IDH1 20-mer peptide subcutaneously with imiquimod. Regarding this clone: Its target is not known.

Assay: immunoSEQ multiplex PCR; the TCRdb copy retains only in-frame clones and omits some. The table records 100,000 to 120,000 clones, 85% to 90% of them present only once. The CDR3 sequence is 16 residues long. With V trimmed by 0 bases and J by 5 bases, 9 bases remained unmatched. From germline, CDR1 is SEHNR and CDR2 FQNEAQ (reference sequence). Sequencing used PBMCs, obtained from a glioma patient whose treatment included an IDH1 peptide vaccine. The receptor was isolated from a woman in her fifties or sixties with glioma. The chain links TRBV7-9 to TRBJ1-2, with 7 bases lining up with TRBD1. The CDR3 sequence is CASSLARGRGFYGYTF. As DNA, the CDR3 is TGTGCCAGCAGCTTAGCGCGAGGCAGGGGGTTTTATGGCTACACCTTC.